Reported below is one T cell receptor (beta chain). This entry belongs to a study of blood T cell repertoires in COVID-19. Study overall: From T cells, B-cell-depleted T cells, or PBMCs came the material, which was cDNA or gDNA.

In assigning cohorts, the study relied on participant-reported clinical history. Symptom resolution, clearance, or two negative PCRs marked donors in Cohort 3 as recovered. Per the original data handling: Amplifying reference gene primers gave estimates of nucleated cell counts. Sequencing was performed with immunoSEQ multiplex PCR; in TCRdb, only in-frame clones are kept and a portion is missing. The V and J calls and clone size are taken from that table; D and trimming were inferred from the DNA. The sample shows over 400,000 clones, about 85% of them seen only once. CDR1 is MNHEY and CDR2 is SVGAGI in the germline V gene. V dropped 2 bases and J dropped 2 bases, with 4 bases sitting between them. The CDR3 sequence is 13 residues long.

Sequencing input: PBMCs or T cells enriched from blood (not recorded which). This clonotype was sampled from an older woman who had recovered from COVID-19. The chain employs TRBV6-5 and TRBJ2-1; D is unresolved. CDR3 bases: TGTGCCAGCAGTTACACACCCTACAATGAGCAGTTCTTC. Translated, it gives CASSYTPYNEQFF.